The rows below give T cell receptor beta chains drawn from one sample of a study of identical twins' blood T cells. A single record per CDR3 protein comes from TCRdb applying MiXCR to the 5' RACE reads. This table holds roughly 380,000 distinct CDR3 sequences, more than 25% found once. The specimen sequenced was PBMCs. The receptors shown here come from a woman aged 18-49 years in good health. Both conserved end residues are part of each CDR3. Each record gives: V gene, D gene, J gene, clone size, CDR3 protein, CDR3 DNA. D genes are given only for firm matches. Where a row states a size, it is once, few, many or the class of an expanded clone; other rows omit it.

V: TRBV7-3; D: .; J: TRBJ2-2; size: .; CDR3: CASSGSQGPGELFF; DNA: TGTGCCAGCAGTGGGTCACAGGGTCCCGGGGAGCTGTTTTTT
V: TRBV7-9; D: .; J: TRBJ2-3; size: few; CDR3: CASSLGASSDTQYF; DNA: TGTGCCAGCAGCTTAGGGGCTAGTTCAGATACGCAGTATTTT
V: TRBV5-4; D: .; J: TRBJ1-4; size: .; CDR3: CASSNRHPRTNEKLFF; DNA: TGTGCCAGCAGCAACCGCCACCCTAGGACTAATGAAAAACTGTTTTTT
V: TRBV14; D: .; J: TRBJ1-4; size: few; CDR3: CASSQWGQDEKLFF; DNA: TGTGCCAGCAGCCAATGGGGTCAGGATGAAAAACTGTTTTTT
V: TRBV5-1; D: .; J: TRBJ1-1; size: few; CDR3: CASSPGRSNTEAFF; DNA: TGTGCCAGCAGTCCGGGACGTTCGAACACTGAAGCTTTCTTT
V: TRBV20-1; D: .; J: TRBJ1-6; size: once; CDR3: CSARTPDSPIHF; DNA: TGCAGTGCTAGAACCCCAGATTCACCCATCCACTTT
V: TRBV20-1; D: .; J: TRBJ2-6; size: few; CDR3: CSATPDSSGANVLTF; DNA: TGCAGTGCTACCCCCGACAGCTCTGGGGCCAACGTCCTGACTTTC
V: TRBV5-1; D: .; J: TRBJ1-1; size: few; CDR3: CASSLHISGQGAFF; DNA: TGCGCCAGCAGCTTACATATATCTGGCCAGGGAGCTTTCTTT
V: TRBV6-2/TRBV6-3; D: .; J: TRBJ2-7; size: .; CDR3: CASSYRGQYEQYF; DNA: TGTGCCAGCAGTTACCGGGGCCAGTACGAGCAGTACTTC
V: TRBV15; D: .; J: TRBJ1-3; size: .; CDR3: CATSGTGISGNTIYF; DNA: TGTGCCACCAGCGGAACAGGGATCTCTGGAAACACCATATATTTT
V: TRBV28; D: .; J: TRBJ2-1; size: .; CDR3: CASSFNSDNEQFF; DNA: TGTGCCAGCAGTTTCAACAGTGACAATGAGCAGTTCTTC
V: TRBV21-1; D: .; J: TRBJ2-2; size: few; CDR3: CASSKGSRGWDTGELFF; DNA: TGTGCCAGCAGCAAAGGTTCCAGGGGATGGGACACCGGGGAGCTGTTTTTT
V: TRBV15; D: .; J: TRBJ1-1; size: .; CDR3: CATRRDKGFGTEAFF; DNA: TGTGCCACCAGGAGAGATAAGGGGTTTGGCACTGAAGCTTTCTTT
V: TRBV6-6; D: .; J: TRBJ1-2; size: few; CDR3: CASSQQGPYGYTF; DNA: TGTGCCAGCAGTCAACAGGGCCCCTATGGCTACACCTTC
V: TRBV18; D: TRBD2; J: TRBJ2-7; size: .; CDR3: CASSPGLANSYEQYF; DNA: TGTGCCAGCTCACCGGGACTAGCGAATTCCTACGAGCAGTACTTC
V: TRBV6-5; D: .; J: TRBJ2-2; size: few; CDR3: CASSYLAGVLGELFF; DNA: TGTGCCAGCAGCTACTTGGCAGGGGTTCTCGGGGAGCTGTTTTTT
V: TRBV11-2; D: .; J: TRBJ1-2; size: .; CDR3: CASSSGLIGYTF; DNA: TGTGCCAGCAGCTCGGGCTTGATTGGCTACACCTTC
V: TRBV20-1; D: .; J: TRBJ1-1; size: .; CDR3: CSARDRGQSEAFF; DNA: TGCAGTGCTAGAGACCGAGGACAGTCTGAAGCTTTCTTT
V: TRBV21-1; D: .; J: TRBJ1-1; size: .; CDR3: CASSKQAFF; DNA: TGTGCCAGCAGTAAACAAGCTTTCTTT
V: TRBV4-3; D: TRBD1; J: TRBJ1-3; size: .; CDR3: CASGQGLAGNTVYF; DNA: TGCGCCAGCGGACAGGGTTTGGCTGGAAACACCGTATATTTT
V: TRBV10-3; D: .; J: TRBJ1-2; size: few; CDR3: CAISESAGARKYGYTF; DNA: TGTGCCATCAGTGAGTCGGCAGGGGCGAGGAAATATGGCTACACCTTC
V: TRBV12-3/TRBV12-4; D: TRBD1; J: TRBJ2-7; size: .; CDR3: CASSSRTGEGSEQYF; DNA: TGTGCCAGCAGTTCCAGGACAGGGGAAGGGAGCGAGCAGTACTTC
V: TRBV4-3; D: .; J: TRBJ2-2; size: .; CDR3: CASSHPEGATGEPFF; DNA: TGCGCCAGCAGCCACCCCGAAGGGGCGACCGGAGAGCCGTTTTTT
V: TRBV19; D: TRBD1; J: TRBJ1-5; size: few; CDR3: CASSPGQGFGQPQHF; DNA: TGTGCCAGTAGTCCGGGACAGGGATTTGGTCAGCCCCAGCATTTT
V: TRBV10-3; D: .; J: TRBJ2-7; size: .; CDR3: CAISESVKTYEQYF; DNA: TGTGCCATCAGTGAGTCGGTCAAAACCTACGAGCAGTACTTC
V: TRBV29-1; D: TRBD2; J: TRBJ2-3; size: .; CDR3: CSVVLAGVGDTQYF; DNA: TGCAGCGTAGTACTAGCGGGAGTGGGAGATACGCAGTATTTT
V: TRBV29-1; D: .; J: TRBJ1-1; size: .; CDR3: CSVDWVIGDTEAFF; DNA: TGCAGCGTAGACTGGGTAATAGGGGACACTGAAGCTTTCTTT
V: TRBV2; D: TRBD1; J: TRBJ2-7; size: .; CDR3: CAGRTGLREQYF; DNA: TGTGCCGGCAGGACAGGGCTGCGTGAGCAGTACTTC
V: TRBV20-1; D: .; J: TRBJ2-7; size: .; CDR3: CSARKRSAAYEQYF; DNA: TGCAGTGCCCGAAAGCGCAGCGCGGCCTACGAGCAGTACTTC
V: TRBV20-1; D: .; J: TRBJ1-1; size: many; CDR3: CSATNPRSGQNTEAFF; DNA: TGCAGTGCCACCAACCCGAGGTCAGGGCAAAACACTGAAGCTTTCTTT
V: TRBV4-1; D: .; J: TRBJ2-2; size: few; CDR3: CASSQFSGELFF; DNA: TGCGCCAGCAGCCAATTTTCCGGGGAGCTGTTTTTT
V: TRBV10-3; D: TRBD1; J: TRBJ2-3; size: few; CDR3: CAISESGTGSYTQYF; DNA: TGTGCCATCAGTGAGTCGGGGACAGGATCGTATACGCAGTATTTT
V: TRBV11-2; D: .; J: TRBJ2-2; size: few; CDR3: CASSTRTQNTGELFF; DNA: TGTGCCAGCAGCACACGGACGCAAAACACCGGGGAGCTGTTTTTT
V: TRBV7-6; D: .; J: TRBJ1-1; size: few; CDR3: CASSLAGWNTEAFF; DNA: TGTGCCAGCAGCTTAGCCGGGTGGAACACTGAAGCTTTCTTT
V: TRBV7-8; D: .; J: TRBJ1-1; size: few; CDR3: CASSWGGSTEAFF; DNA: TGTGCCAGCAGCTGGGGAGGGTCCACTGAAGCTTTCTTT
V: TRBV5-1; D: .; J: TRBJ2-7; size: few; CDR3: CASSLIPTDEQYF; DNA: TGCGCCAGCAGCCTAATCCCTACGGACGAGCAGTACTTC
V: TRBV12-3/TRBV12-4; D: .; J: TRBJ1-2; size: .; CDR3: CASGLGYGYTF; DNA: TGTGCCAGCGGTTTAGGCTATGGCTACACCTTC
V: TRBV5-1; D: TRBD2; J: TRBJ2-3; size: few; CDR3: CASGAGVRTDTQYF; DNA: TGCGCCAGCGGAGCGGGAGTAAGAACAGATACGCAGTATTTT
V: TRBV20-1; D: .; J: TRBJ2-1; size: few; CDR3: CSAHGVNNEQFF; DNA: TGCAGTGCTCACGGGGTTAACAATGAGCAGTTCTTC
V: TRBV6-2/TRBV6-3; D: .; J: TRBJ1-2; size: few; CDR3: CATISIPPGRRNGYTF; DNA: TGTGCCACCATTTCTATCCCACCAGGGCGCCGCAATGGCTACACCTTC
V: TRBV29-1; D: TRBD1; J: TRBJ2-2; size: .; CDR3: CSIAGTESTGELFF; DNA: TGCAGCATAGCCGGGACAGAGAGCACCGGGGAGCTGTTTTTT
V: TRBV4-1; D: TRBD1; J: TRBJ2-7; size: few; CDR3: CASSQVGQASYEQYF; DNA: TGCGCCAGCAGCCAAGTAGGACAGGCCTCCTACGAGCAGTACTTC
V: TRBV3-1; D: TRBD2; J: TRBJ2-1; size: .; CDR3: CASSHRRVAGGLVNEQFF; DNA: TGTGCCAGCAGCCATCGACGAGTAGCGGGAGGCTTAGTGAATGAGCAGTTCTTC
V: TRBV18; D: TRBD1; J: TRBJ1-6; size: .; CDR3: CASSRATGGDYSPLHF; DNA: TGTGCCAGCTCTCGCGCTACAGGGGGTGATTATTCACCCCTCCACTTT
V: TRBV10-3; D: .; J: TRBJ1-5; size: .; CDR3: CAIQGRSNQPQHF; DNA: TGTGCCATTCAGGGACGGAGCAATCAGCCCCAGCATTTT
V: TRBV10-3; D: .; J: TRBJ2-3; size: .; CDR3: CATGLRDTQYF; DNA: TGTGCCACCGGCCTTCGAGATACGCAGTATTTT
V: TRBV27; D: TRBD1; J: TRBJ1-2; size: .; CDR3: CASRKQGAGTNGYTF; DNA: TGTGCCAGCAGAAAACAGGGGGCTGGGACGAATGGCTACACCTTC
V: TRBV27; D: .; J: TRBJ1-6; size: .; CDR3: CAGTPVGTMNSPLHF; DNA: TGTGCCGGCACCCCTGTCGGGACGATGAATTCACCCCTCCACTTT
V: TRBV6-2/TRBV6-3; D: TRBD1; J: TRBJ2-1; size: few; CDR3: CASRDRVFDEQFF; DNA: TGTGCCAGCAGGGACAGGGTATTTGATGAGCAGTTCTTC
V: TRBV2; D: .; J: TRBJ1-5; size: many; CDR3: CASSPDSYNQPQHF; DNA: TGTGCCAGCAGCCCTGACAGCTACAATCAGCCCCAGCATTTT
V: TRBV6-4; D: TRBD2; J: TRBJ2-1; size: .; CDR3: CASSPTSGSGNELFF; DNA: TGTGCCAGCAGTCCGACTAGCGGGAGTGGCAATGAGCTGTTCTTC
V: TRBV6-5; D: .; J: TRBJ1-2; size: .; CDR3: CASSYGANYGYTF; DNA: TGTGCCAGCAGTTACGGGGCGAACTATGGCTACACCTTC
V: TRBV20-1; D: TRBD2; J: TRBJ2-1; size: few; CDR3: CSAIAGGFNHEQFF; DNA: TGCAGTGCTATAGCGGGAGGTTTCAACCATGAGCAGTTCTTC